A single sample is the source of the 15 T cell receptor beta chains below, sequenced in a study of breast tumors, draining lymph nodes, adjacent tissues. TCRdb itself ran the multiplex PCR reads through MiXCR, one entry per CDR3 protein. The profile shows more than 50,000 distinct CDR3 sequences, around 60% of them singletons. Sequencing was performed on breast tumor tissue. The origin of the receptors is a female donor with breast cancer. Some clones in this sample may be carry-over from other donors' samples.

This clonotype has more than one count but fewer than ten. V and J are TRBV7-9 and TRBJ1-2, with TRBD1 matching 12 bases. V was pared by 5 bases and J by 8 bases, with 3 bases of the junction left unmatched. Germline CDR1 SEHNR, CDR2 FQNEAQ (reference sequence). The CDR3 spans 13 residues. CDR3 DNA: TGTGCCAGCAGCCGGGGACAGGGGGCAGGCTACACCTTC. Its protein is CASSRGQGAGYTF.

This sequence joins TRBV10-3 and TRBJ1-2; 7 bases are shared with TRBD1. The CDR3 totals 13 residues. V lost 6 bases and J lost 0; bases outside the gene matches: 1. Germline V lookup: CDR1 ENHRY, CDR2 SYGVKD. The DNA for the CDR3 is TGTGCCATCAGGGGGACAGCTAACTATGGCTACACCTTC. Protein: CAIRGTANYGYTF.

The rearrangement joins TRBV20-1 to TRBJ2-2, with D perhaps matching TRBD1 (5 bases). The germline V gene has CDR1 DFQATT and CDR2 SNEGSKA (reference sequence). Trimming shortened V by 2 bases and J by 6 bases, and 13 bases separated the two germline ends. The CDR3 sequence is 14 residues long. The CDR3 region has the DNA TGCAGTGCTAGAAATCTTGACAGCCCCGGGGAGCTGTTTTTT. This translates into CSARNLDSPGELFF.

CDR3 in amino acids: CASSLPPYNEQFF. CDR3 sequence (DNA): TGCGCCAGCAGCTTGCCCCCTTACAATGAGCAGTTCTTC. The V and J genes are TRBV5-1 and TRBJ2-1; D is unresolved. The CDR3 has 13 residues. CDR1 and CDR2 from the germline V gene are SGHRS and YFSETQ. V lost 1 base and J lost 4, with 6 bases in between.

At least ten counts were recorded for this clonotype. The chain recombines TRBV2 with TRBJ2-3; D not resolved. This CDR3 has 16 residues. Germline values: CDR1 SNHLY, CDR2 FYNNEI. Trimming stripped 4 bases from V and 0 bases from J, with 14 bases between. Here the CDR3 reads CASSAGQAVSTDTQYF. The CDR3 nucleotides are TGTGCCAGCAGTGCTGGGCAGGCGGTCAGCACAGATACGCAGTATTTT. The full variable domain, its missing parts supplied by reference TRBV2 and TRBJ2-3, is EPEVTQTPSHQVTQMGQEVILRCVPISNHLYFYWYRQILGQKVEFLVSFYNNEISEKSEIFDDQFSVERPDGSNFTLKIRSTKLEDSAMYFCASSAGQAVSTDTQYFGPGTRLTVL.

The chain links TRBV6-2 or TRBV6-3 to TRBJ2-3, with TRBD1 matching over 7 bases. CDR3 length: 15 amino acids. The germline gives CDR1 MNHEY, CDR2 SVGEGT. V was pared by 6 bases and J by 2 bases, with 8 bases of the junction left unmatched. The CDR3 nucleotides read TGTGCCAGCAGGGACCCAGGGGGTATCACAGATACGCAGTATTTT. This codes for CASRDPGGITDTQYF.

The V call is TRBV6-4, the J call TRBJ2-3; D is perhaps TRBD1 (6 bases). Germline V CDR1 and CDR2: MRHNA, SNTAGT. V was pared by 0 bases and J by 6 bases, with 19 bases between. The length of the CDR3 is 17 residues. The CDR3 loop reads CASSDSTTKAQGDTQYF. CDR3 sequence (DNA): TGTGCCAGCAGTGACTCTACTACCAAGGCGCAGGGGGATACGCAGTATTTT.

This chain joins TRBV20-1 and TRBJ2-7; 7 nucleotides agree with TRBD2. Germline CDR1 DFQATT, CDR2 SNEGSKA (reference sequence). This CDR3 region has 17 residues. Trimming at V came to 0 bases and at J to 2 bases, leaving 13 bases not matched to a gene. The CDR3 spells CSARDRGSGTNTYEQYF. DNA for the CDR3: TGCAGTGCTAGAGATCGGGGGTCCGGGACTAACACCTACGAGCAGTACTTC.

This clonotype was detected many times. The chain combines TRBV30 with TRBJ2-7; possible D gene TRBD2, 5 bases. The CDR3 is 12 amino acids. Germline lookup yields CDR1 GTSNPN and CDR2 SVGIG (reference sequence). V lost 3 bases and J 7 bases, leaving 13 bases between the germline ends. CDR3 sequence reads: CAWREVWGEQYF. The CDR3 DNA is TGTGCCTGGAGGGAGGTGTGGGGTGAGCAGTACTTC.

The V and J genes are TRBV12-3 or TRBV12-4 and TRBJ1-2, with TRBD1 matching 8 bases. The J segment lost 2 bases and the V segment lost 3 bases, leaving 5 bases of the junction unmatched. CDR3 length equals 15 residues. The CDR3 coding sequence is TGTGCCAGCAGTTTCGCGGGACAGGAGAACTATGGCTACACCTTC. Its protein product is CASSFAGQENYGYTF.

The chain links TRBV20-1 to TRBJ1-1; D possibly corresponds to TRBD1 (5 bases). Germline V gives CDR1 DFQATT, CDR2 SNEGSKA (reference sequence). Deletions cut 0 bases from V and 1 base from J, with 9 bases between. This CDR3 is built from 14 residues. CDR3 DNA: TGCAGTGCTAGAGATCCGGGGCAGAACACTGAAGCTTTCTTT. This translates into CSARDPGQNTEAFF.

The rearrangement joins TRBV4-2 to TRBJ2-3, with D possibly being TRBD1 (5 bases). CDR1 LGHNA and CDR2 YNFKEQ come from the germline V gene. Trimming stripped 0 bases from V and 1 base from J, with 14 bases between. CDR3 length: 17 residues. CDR3 sequence (DNA): TGTGCCAGCAGCCAAGATTCGGCCAGGGTAGGCACAGATACGCAGTATTTT. Its translation: CASSQDSARVGTDTQYF.

This clonotype was picked up a small number of times. Given a much more abundant clone one base away, this may be a read error. The chain carries TRBV6-5 and TRBJ2-5; D possibly corresponds to TRBD2 (5 bases). Looked up from germline, CDR1 is MNHEY and CDR2 is SVGAGI. V lost 5 bases and J lost 4, with 17 bases in between. The CDR3 consists of 15 residues. In DNA, the CDR3 is TGTGCCAGCAGTCGGAGGTCGGCAGGTGGAGAGACCCAGTACTTC. Translated: CASSRRSAGGETQYF.

This rearrangement joins TRBV4-1 to TRBJ1-2; D perhaps matches TRBD1 (5 bases). V lost 2 bases to trimming and J lost 7 bases, with 14 bases between them. The CDR3 is 14 residues long. Germline V gene lookup returns CDR1 MGHRA and CDR2 YSYEKL. CDR3 sequence: CASSQRTGGFGYTF. In DNA form, the CDR3 reads TGCGCCAGCAGCCAACGGACCGGGGGGTTTGGCTACACCTTC.

This clonotype was picked up many times. The J gene is TRBJ2-1, the V gene TRBV6-4; the match to TRBD2 covers 8 bases. After removal of 8 bases from V and 7 bases from J, the junction contained 13 bases not matched to a gene. This CDR3 is built from 15 residues. Per germline, CDR1 MRHNA and CDR2 SNTAGT. CDR3 in amino acids: CASQLSGGPGNEQFF. Here the CDR3 DNA reads TGTGCCAGCCAATTATCGGGAGGGCCGGGGAATGAGCAGTTCTTC.